This section outlines one T cell receptor beta chain sequence together with its context. The antigen remains unidentified. The sample is drawn from a study of cytomegalovirus exposure and HLA in healthy donors. Study at large: Per a later analysis, the approximately 700 first-cohort and 100 to 150 validation repertoires shared one platform.

Study observations and caveats: The classifier, whose performance was assessed in both the original and validation cohorts, reportedly diagnosed cytomegalovirus status with high specificity and sensitivity. It was 150 to 200 TCR beta chains that were listed as cytomegalovirus-associated.

An approximately 120-subject validation cohort, separate from the approximately 670-subject first cohort, supplied the donors. With 5 bases clipped from V and 7 bases from J, the junction kept 11 bases outside the gene matches. Germline-derived CDR1 and CDR2 are SEHNR and FQNEAQ (reference sequence). The CDR3 has 15 amino acids. Sequencing was performed with immunoSEQ multiplex PCR; in TCRdb, only in-frame clones are kept and a portion is missing. The sample records 80,000 to 100,000 clones, around 88% being singletons. This rearrangement joins TRBV7-9 to TRBJ2-1, with 7 bases matching TRBD2. The sequenced sample consisted of PBMCs. The TCR comes from a woman in her twenties or thirties in good health and CMV-seronegative. The CDR3: CASSPAGGRENEQFF. CDR3 in DNA: TGTGCCAGCAGCCCCGCAGGCGGGAGAGAGAATGAGCAGTTCTTC.